The rows below give T cell receptor beta chains drawn from one sample of a study of blood T cell repertoires in COVID-19. Profiling relied on immunoSEQ multiplex PCR, and the TCRdb table lists in-frame clones only, not all of them. Of about 73,000 clones in the sample, around 80% are singletons; the top ten hold roughly 2.5%. The sequencing sample was made of peripheral blood. Receptors were obtained from an elderly man with active or convalescent COVID-19. The conserved cysteine and the conserved F or W are not part of the CDR3 here. Each record gives: V gene, CDR3 protein.

V gene: TRBV19
CDR3 protein: ASSIAGGGNTGELF

V gene: TRBV28
CDR3 protein: ASSSDRGGDYGYT

V gene: TRBV4-1
CDR3 protein: ASSHRSGGRTGELF

V gene: TRBV7-2
CDR3 protein: ASSLEGRVSEQY

V gene: TRBV7-8
CDR3 protein: ASSRPSYKQY

V gene: TRBV5-1
CDR3 protein: ASSPAGREETQY

V gene: TRBV9
CDR3 protein: ASSVVQYRGYT

V gene: TRBV7-8
CDR3 protein: ASSANRGRPYEQY

V gene: TRBV6-2/TRBV6-3
CDR3 protein: ASSATGGPEAF

V gene: TRBV19
CDR3 protein: ASSSDAGALGYT

V gene: TRBV7-9
CDR3 protein: ASSYGQGAGNEQF

V gene: TRBV5-1
CDR3 protein: ASSRRQGINTGELF

V gene: TRBV7-6
CDR3 protein: ASSARTGYTEKLF

V gene: TRBV18
CDR3 protein: ASSPLAGGFGEQY

V gene: TRBV6-2/TRBV6-3
CDR3 protein: ASSKTGVAKNIQY

V gene: TRBV7-2
CDR3 protein: ASSKSGLGTEAF

V gene: TRBV5-1
CDR3 protein: ASSLTGQPSYNEQF

V gene: TRBV5-1
CDR3 protein: ASKNDGAPGQKLF

V gene: TRBV28
CDR3 protein: ASTPQGLAKNIQY

V gene: TRBV15
CDR3 protein: ATLRDRNTEAF

V gene: TRBV7-6
CDR3 protein: ASSLAAGGLNEQF

V gene: TRBV6-5
CDR3 protein: ASSRMGQGNYGYT